Listed here is a single TCR beta chain. Antigen unknown. One junction end does not reproduce the germline sequence, and a read error may be involved. CDR3 length equals 15 residues. The library targeted TCRbeta and was prepared with unique molecular identifiers. A single record per CDR3 protein comes from TCRdb applying MiXCR to the PCR reads. The sample has hundreds of thousands of distinct CDR3 sequences; 15% to 20% are singletons. This sample was taken from a study of T-cell reconstitution after alpha-beta-depleted transplantation in children. Study-wide findings and caveats: Surviving recipient T cells and thymic progenitors accounted for the high day-60 TCRbeta diversity observed in some patients. At one year after transplant, newly produced T cells mostly accounted for T-cell counts and diversity. Several hundred expanded graft clones reportedly gave rise to the alpha-beta T cells present about two months after transplant.

The receptor comes from a boy younger than two who had a stem cell transplant for Wiskott-Aldrich syndrome, so the T cells may come from the graft donor. The sample in question was PBMCs, mostly from graft donor cells, obtained 360 days after TCRalphabeta/CD19-depleted stem cell transplant. The V call is TRBV12-3 or TRBV12-4, the J call TRBJ2-7; TRBD1 agrees at 8 bases. The CDR3 spells CASSYGQGEGYKQYF. Here the CDR3 DNA reads TGTGCCAGCAGTTACGGACAGGGAGAGGGCTACAAGCAGTACTTC.